Listed below are T cell receptor beta chains from one sample, sequenced in a study of blood T cell repertoires in COVID-19. Using immunoSEQ multiplex PCR, the repertoire was profiled, and TCRdb retains in-frame clones only, with some absent. The sample has approximately 300,000 clones, more than 90% seen once. What was sequenced was PBMCs or T cells enriched from blood (not recorded which). The origin of the receptors is a young woman who had recovered from COVID-19. Each CDR3 is given with its conserved first and last residue. Fields, in order: V gene, J gene, clone size, D gene, CDR3 DNA, CDR3 protein. A D gene is named only where the DNA matches it firmly. The listing skips clone size in some rows; elsewhere it reads once, few, many or a size class.

V: TRBV6-5; J: TRBJ2-7; size: .; D: .; DNA: TGTGCCAGCAGCCGAGGACAGTACGAGCAGTACTTC; CDR3: CASSRGQYEQYF
V: TRBV6-2/TRBV6-3; J: TRBJ2-7; size: .; D: TRBD2; DNA: TGTGCCAGCAGCTTCCGCCGTGCTAGCGGGAGGTCCGAGCAGTACTTC; CDR3: CASSFRRASGRSEQYF
V: TRBV7-2; J: TRBJ2-1; size: .; D: TRBD2; DNA: TGTGCCAGCAGCCAGTCCCTTGGGACTAGCGGCCTGGGGCAGTTCTTC; CDR3: CASSQSLGTSGLGQFF
V: TRBV9; J: TRBJ2-3; size: few; D: .; DNA: TGTGCCAGCAGCGTAGCGGTGGTGACAGATACGCAGTATTTT; CDR3: CASSVAVVTDTQYF
V: TRBV7-9; J: TRBJ2-3; size: once; D: TRBD2; DNA: TGTGCCAGCGGGACCTTAGCGGGGGGGCCGAAAGATACGCAGTATTTT; CDR3: CASGTLAGGPKDTQYF
V: TRBV28; J: TRBJ1-1; size: .; D: TRBD1; DNA: TGTGCCAGCAGCCCTCCCCGCCAGGGACAGGGGGCTTATGAAGCTTTCTTT; CDR3: CASSPPRQGQGAYEAFF
V: TRBV27; J: TRBJ2-1; size: .; D: TRBD1; DNA: TGTGCCAGCAGTTTGTATGGCGGGACAGGGGACTACAATGAGCAGTTCTTC; CDR3: CASSLYGGTGDYNEQFF
V: TRBV11-1; J: TRBJ2-5; size: .; D: TRBD2; DNA: TGTGCCAGCAGCTTAGCGCGGGAGGGAAAGACCCAGTACTTC; CDR3: CASSLAREGKTQYF
V: TRBV2; J: TRBJ2-7; size: .; D: .; DNA: TGTGCCAGCAGGACAGAGGCTTACGAGCAGTACTTC; CDR3: CASRTEAYEQYF
V: TRBV4-3; J: TRBJ2-2; size: .; D: TRBD1; DNA: TGCGCCAGCAGCCAAGTTGGCAGGGGGATCGGGGAGCTGTTTTTT; CDR3: CASSQVGRGIGELFF
V: TRBV9; J: TRBJ1-2; size: .; D: TRBD1; DNA: TGTGCCAGCAGCGTAGGACAGGGGGCTCAGTATGGCTACACCTTC; CDR3: CASSVGQGAQYGYTF
V: TRBV27; J: TRBJ2-7; size: .; D: .; DNA: TGTGCCAGCAGTCTCTCCCCGACTCCACCTTACGAGCAGTACTTC; CDR3: CASSLSPTPPYEQYF
V: TRBV6-2/TRBV6-3; J: TRBJ1-6; size: once; D: TRBD1; DNA: TGTGCCAGCAGCCTGAGGACAGGGGATGTGTCACCCCTCCACTTT; CDR3: CASSLRTGDVSPLHF
V: TRBV5-1; J: TRBJ1-2; size: .; D: .; DNA: TGCGCCAGCAGCCCCGGAGGCGGTGGCAGTCTCTATGGCTACACCTTC; CDR3: CASSPGGGGSLYGYTF
V: TRBV28; J: TRBJ2-5; size: .; D: .; DNA: TGTGCCAGCAGGGAAGGACAGCAAGAGACCCAGTACTTC; CDR3: CASREGQQETQYF
V: TRBV3-1/TRBV3-2; J: TRBJ1-1; size: .; D: .; DNA: TGTGCCAGCAGCCAAGAACCCGGGAAAAACACTGAAGCTTTCTTT; CDR3: CASSQEPGKNTEAFF
V: TRBV18; J: TRBJ2-7; size: .; D: TRBD2; DNA: TGTGCCAGCTCACCACCGTCTGGGGGAGGGCCCCCCGAGCAGTACTTC; CDR3: CASSPPSGGGPPEQYF
V: TRBV28; J: TRBJ2-3; size: .; D: .; DNA: TGTGCCAGCACCCTAAGGGGGGGGGCAGATACGCAGTATTTT; CDR3: CASTLRGGADTQYF
V: TRBV19; J: TRBJ1-2; size: .; D: TRBD1; DNA: TGTGCCAGTAGTATAGCTCCAGGACAGGGAAGCTATGGCTACACCTTC; CDR3: CASSIAPGQGSYGYTF
V: TRBV28; J: TRBJ1-2; size: .; D: .; DNA: TGTGCCAGCAGGTCGGGGGGTAGCGAGAGAATAGGAGGTGGCTACACCTTC; CDR3: CASRSGGSERIGGGYTF
V: TRBV9; J: TRBJ2-2; size: .; D: .; DNA: TGTGCCAGCAGCGGACACCCGGGGACCGGGGAGCTGTTTTTT; CDR3: CASSGHPGTGELFF
V: TRBV4-1; J: TRBJ2-7; size: .; D: TRBD2; DNA: TGCGCCAGCAGCCAAGTGGCGGGGGGCGGATTCGAGCAGTACTTC; CDR3: CASSQVAGGGFEQYF
V: TRBV28; J: TRBJ1-3; size: .; D: .; DNA: TGTGCCAGCAGTCGACAGGTCCACTCTGGAAACACCATATATTTT; CDR3: CASSRQVHSGNTIYF
V: TRBV10-3; J: TRBJ2-3; size: .; D: TRBD1; DNA: TGTGCCATCAGTGAGTTGGGACAGGGGGCAGATACGCAGTATTTT; CDR3: CAISELGQGADTQYF
V: TRBV24-1; J: TRBJ2-3; size: .; D: .; DNA: TGTGCCACCAGTGACCCCATGACTAACACAGATACGCAGTATTTT; CDR3: CATSDPMTNTDTQYF
V: TRBV19; J: TRBJ2-4; size: .; D: .; DNA: TGTGCCAGTAGTATCCACCGGGGGGCGGGCATTCAGTACTTC; CDR3: CASSIHRGAGIQYF
V: TRBV6-9; J: TRBJ2-4; size: .; D: .; DNA: TGTGCCAGCAGTATAATCCTTCCTCGACAACTAGCCAAAAACATTCAGTACTTC; CDR3: CASSIILPRQLAKNIQYF
V: TRBV4-3; J: TRBJ2-5; size: .; D: TRBD1; DNA: TGCGCCAGCAGCCAGTCGACAGGGTCTGAAGAGACCCAGTACTTC; CDR3: CASSQSTGSEETQYF
V: TRBV2; J: TRBJ1-4; size: .; D: .; DNA: TGTGCCAGCAGTGAAGGAGAGTTAAATGAAAAACTGTTTTTT; CDR3: CASSEGELNEKLFF
V: TRBV19; J: TRBJ2-3; size: .; D: .; DNA: TGTGCCAGTAGTATAGGACTGGGGCGGTTCACAGATACGCAGTATTTT; CDR3: CASSIGLGRFTDTQYF
V: TRBV10-3; J: TRBJ1-1; size: .; D: .; DNA: TGTGCCATCGGCGGGACGGGGAACACTGAAGCTTTCTTT; CDR3: CAIGGTGNTEAFF
V: TRBV10-1; J: TRBJ2-7; size: .; D: TRBD2; DNA: TGCGCCAGCACCTCACCCTCGGCGGGAGGGCCGTACGAGCAGTACTTC; CDR3: CASTSPSAGGPYEQYF
V: TRBV11-3; J: TRBJ2-4; size: .; D: TRBD1; DNA: TGTGCCAGCAGCTCCAAGGACAGGGGGCGCGAAAACATTCAGTACTTC; CDR3: CASSSKDRGRENIQYF
V: TRBV7-2; J: TRBJ2-7; size: .; D: .; DNA: TGTGCCAGCAGCTTAGACGGAGCAGAGCAGTACTTC; CDR3: CASSLDGAEQYF
V: TRBV11-3; J: TRBJ2-5; size: .; D: TRBD1; DNA: TGTGCCAGCAGCCTGGGAAGGGGGCACGAGACCCAGTACTTC; CDR3: CASSLGRGHETQYF
V: TRBV4-3; J: TRBJ2-7; size: few; D: TRBD2; DNA: TGCGCCAGCAGCCAAGATCGGGGGTCGGGGGGGGCCTCCTACGAGCAGTACTTC; CDR3: CASSQDRGSGGASYEQYF
V: TRBV11-2; J: TRBJ2-1; size: .; D: .; DNA: TGTGCCAGCAGCTTAGGGCATGAGCAGTTCTTC; CDR3: CASSLGHEQFF
V: TRBV5-1; J: TRBJ2-5; size: .; D: .; DNA: TGCGCCAGCAGCCGGGTCGGTGGCGGGTCCCAAGAGACCCAGTACTTC; CDR3: CASSRVGGGSQETQYF
V: TRBV12-5; J: TRBJ2-1; size: .; D: .; DNA: TGTGCTAGTGGTTTAACCCTCGGGACTGAAAACAATGAGCAGTTCTTC; CDR3: CASGLTLGTENNEQFF
V: TRBV28; J: TRBJ2-3; size: .; D: TRBD2; DNA: TGTGCCAGCACCCCCCAGGCTAGCGGGACCACAGATACGCAGTATTTT; CDR3: CASTPQASGTTDTQYF
V: TRBV30; J: TRBJ1-2; size: .; D: TRBD1; DNA: TGTGCCTGGAGTTTAGACAGGGGGCCTGGCTACACCTTC; CDR3: CAWSLDRGPGYTF
V: TRBV7-2; J: TRBJ1-6; size: .; D: TRBD1; DNA: TGTGCCAGCAGTCAGGGGGGACTGACCTATTCAGCCCTCCACTTT; CDR3: CASSQGGLTYSALHF
V: TRBV24-1; J: TRBJ2-2; size: .; D: .; DNA: TGTGCCACCACCGGAGGGAACACCGGGGAGCTGTTTTTT; CDR3: CATTGGNTGELFF
V: TRBV5-4; J: TRBJ1-4; size: once; D: TRBD1; DNA: TGTGCCAGCAGCACCCGGGACAGGGGGAATAATGAAAAACTGTTTTTT; CDR3: CASSTRDRGNNEKLFF
V: TRBV27; J: TRBJ1-6; size: once; D: .; DNA: TGTGCCAGCAGTCTCACGGTCTTTCCGCGGGATTCACCCCTCCACTTT; CDR3: CASSLTVFPRDSPLHF
V: TRBV11-2; J: TRBJ1-2; size: .; D: .; DNA: TGTGCCAGCAGCTTAAGTGCCGAGTCGGGCTACACCTTC; CDR3: CASSLSAESGYTF
V: TRBV4-1; J: TRBJ1-1; size: .; D: .; DNA: TGCGCCAGCAGCCAAGGGGAGCGGTCAGGCACTGAAGCTTTCTTT; CDR3: CASSQGERSGTEAFF
V: TRBV7-2; J: TRBJ2-1; size: .; D: .; DNA: TGTGCCAGCAGCTTAGTCGGAGGAGGTACCTACAATGAGCAGTTCTTC; CDR3: CASSLVGGGTYNEQFF
V: TRBV30; J: TRBJ2-7; size: .; D: TRBD1; DNA: TGTGCCTGGAGCCGCCGGGACAGGGTCGACGAGCAGTACTTC; CDR3: CAWSRRDRVDEQYF
V: TRBV30; J: TRBJ1-3; size: .; D: .; DNA: TGTGCCTGGAGTGTACGGTGCTCTGGAAACACCATATATTTT; CDR3: CAWSVRCSGNTIYF
V: TRBV2; J: TRBJ2-7; size: .; D: .; DNA: TGTGCCAGCAGCGTGGACAGAAACTACGAGCAGTACTTC; CDR3: CASSVDRNYEQYF
V: TRBV13; J: TRBJ1-1; size: .; D: .; DNA: TGTGCCAGCAGCGCCCCGTTGAGAGGGACTGAAGCTTTCTTT; CDR3: CASSAPLRGTEAFF
V: TRBV3-1/TRBV3-2; J: TRBJ1-2; size: .; D: .; DNA: TGTGCCATTGGGAGTCCTCTCTATGGCTACACCTTC; CDR3: CAIGSPLYGYTF
V: TRBV28; J: TRBJ1-6; size: .; D: .; DNA: TGTGCCAGCAGTAACACAAATAATTCACCCCTCCACTTT; CDR3: CASSNTNNSPLHF
V: TRBV28; J: TRBJ1-4; size: .; D: .; DNA: TGTGCCAGCCGAAAGGCGGGAGAGAATGAAAAACTGTTTTTT; CDR3: CASRKAGENEKLFF